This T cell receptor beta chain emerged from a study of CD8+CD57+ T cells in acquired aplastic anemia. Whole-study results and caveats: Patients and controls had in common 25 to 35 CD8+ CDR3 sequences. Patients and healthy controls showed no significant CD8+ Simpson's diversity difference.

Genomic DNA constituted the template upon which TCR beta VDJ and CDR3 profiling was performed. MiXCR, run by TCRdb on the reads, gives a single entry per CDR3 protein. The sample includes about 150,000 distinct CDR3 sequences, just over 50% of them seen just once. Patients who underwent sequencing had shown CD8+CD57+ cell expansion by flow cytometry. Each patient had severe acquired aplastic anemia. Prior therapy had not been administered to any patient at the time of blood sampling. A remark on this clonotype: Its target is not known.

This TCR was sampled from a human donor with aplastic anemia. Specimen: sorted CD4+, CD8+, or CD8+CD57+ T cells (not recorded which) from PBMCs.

In DNA form, the CDR3 reads TGTGCCAGCAGTTGGGGGGGACAGACTAACTATGGCTACACCTTC. As protein: CASSWGGQTNYGYTF. The V and J genes are TRBV6-5 and TRBJ1-2; the match to TRBD1 covers 7 bases. The CDR3 consists of 15 residues. The V segment lost 4 bases and the J segment 0 bases; nucleotides outside the gene matches: 5. In germline, CDR1 is MNHEY, CDR2 SVGAGI.